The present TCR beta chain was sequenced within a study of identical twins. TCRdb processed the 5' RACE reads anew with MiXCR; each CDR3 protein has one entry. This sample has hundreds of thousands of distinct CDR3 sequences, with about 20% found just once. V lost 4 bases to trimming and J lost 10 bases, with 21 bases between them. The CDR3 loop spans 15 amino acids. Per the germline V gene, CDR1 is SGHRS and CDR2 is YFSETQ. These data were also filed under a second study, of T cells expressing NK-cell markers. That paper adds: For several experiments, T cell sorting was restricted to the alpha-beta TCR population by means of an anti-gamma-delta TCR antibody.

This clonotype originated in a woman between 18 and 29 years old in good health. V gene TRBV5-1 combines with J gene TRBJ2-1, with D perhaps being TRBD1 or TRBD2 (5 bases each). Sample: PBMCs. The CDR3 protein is CASSRTGTPYEEQFF. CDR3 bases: TGCGCCAGCAGCCGAACCGGGACGCCCTATGAAGAGCAGTTCTTC.